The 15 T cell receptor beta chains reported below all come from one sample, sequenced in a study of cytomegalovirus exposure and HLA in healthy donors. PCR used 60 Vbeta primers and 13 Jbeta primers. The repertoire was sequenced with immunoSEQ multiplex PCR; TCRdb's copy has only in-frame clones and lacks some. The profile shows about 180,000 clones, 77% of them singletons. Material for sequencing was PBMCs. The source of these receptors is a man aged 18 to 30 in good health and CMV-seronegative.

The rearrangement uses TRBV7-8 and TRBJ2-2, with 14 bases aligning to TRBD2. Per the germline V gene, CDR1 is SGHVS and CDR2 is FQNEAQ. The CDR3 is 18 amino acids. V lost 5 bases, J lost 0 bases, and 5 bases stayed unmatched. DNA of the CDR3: TGTGCCAGCAGCCTGGGGACTAGCGGGAGTTCGAACACCGGGGAGCTGTTTTTT. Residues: CASSLGTSGSSNTGELFF. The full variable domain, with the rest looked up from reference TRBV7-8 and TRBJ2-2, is GAGVSQSPRYKVAKRGQDVALRCDPISGHVSLFWYQQALGQGPEFLTYFQNEAQLDKSGLPSDRFFAERPEGSVSTLKIQRTQQEDSAVYLCASSLGTSGSSNTGELFFGEGSRLTVL.

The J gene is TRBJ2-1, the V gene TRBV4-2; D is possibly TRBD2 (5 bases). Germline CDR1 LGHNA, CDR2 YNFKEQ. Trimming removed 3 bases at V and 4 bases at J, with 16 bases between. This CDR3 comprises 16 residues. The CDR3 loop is CASSQERGPPYNEQFF. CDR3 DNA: TGTGCCAGCAGCCAGGAGCGAGGGCCTCCATACAATGAGCAGTTCTTC.

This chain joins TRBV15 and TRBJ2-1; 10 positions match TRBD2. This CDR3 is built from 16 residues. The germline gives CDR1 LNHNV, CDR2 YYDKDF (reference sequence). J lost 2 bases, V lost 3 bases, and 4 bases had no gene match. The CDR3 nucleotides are TGTGCCACCAGCAGTGAACTAGCGGGACCCTACAATGAGCAGTTCTTC. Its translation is CATSSELAGPYNEQFF.

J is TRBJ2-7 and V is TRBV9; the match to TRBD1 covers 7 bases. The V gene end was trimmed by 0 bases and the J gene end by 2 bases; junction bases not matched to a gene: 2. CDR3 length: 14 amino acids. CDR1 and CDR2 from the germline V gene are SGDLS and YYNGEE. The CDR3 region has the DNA TGTGCCAGCAGCGTAGCGGGACAGACCTACGAGCAGTACTTC. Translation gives CASSVAGQTYEQYF.

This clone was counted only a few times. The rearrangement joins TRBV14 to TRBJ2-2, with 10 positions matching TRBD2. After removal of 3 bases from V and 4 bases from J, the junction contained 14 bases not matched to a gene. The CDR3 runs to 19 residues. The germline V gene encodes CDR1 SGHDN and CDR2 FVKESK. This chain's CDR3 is CASSQTASGGKFRTGELFF. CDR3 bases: TGTGCCAGCAGCCAGACAGCTAGCGGGGGTAAATTTCGCACCGGGGAGCTGTTTTTT.

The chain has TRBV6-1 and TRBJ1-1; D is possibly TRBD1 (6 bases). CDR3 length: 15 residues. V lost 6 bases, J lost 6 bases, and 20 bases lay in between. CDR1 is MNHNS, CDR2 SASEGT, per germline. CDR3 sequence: CASREIRGYRAEAFF. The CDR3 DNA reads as TGTGCCAGCAGGGAGATAAGGGGGTATAGAGCTGAAGCTTTCTTT.

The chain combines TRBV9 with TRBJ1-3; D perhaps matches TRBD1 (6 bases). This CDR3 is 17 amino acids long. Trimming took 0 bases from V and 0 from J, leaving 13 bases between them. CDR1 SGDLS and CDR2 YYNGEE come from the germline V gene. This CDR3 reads CASSVGTDTLSGNTIYF. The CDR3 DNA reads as TGTGCCAGCAGCGTAGGGACAGACACACTCTCTGGAAACACCATATATTTT.

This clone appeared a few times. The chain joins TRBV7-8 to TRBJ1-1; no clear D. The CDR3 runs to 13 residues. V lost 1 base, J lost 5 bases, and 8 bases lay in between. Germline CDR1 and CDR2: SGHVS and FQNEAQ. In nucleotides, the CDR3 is TGTGCCAGCAGCTTAGTAATCGGTACTGAAGCTTTCTTT. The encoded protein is CASSLVIGTEAFF.

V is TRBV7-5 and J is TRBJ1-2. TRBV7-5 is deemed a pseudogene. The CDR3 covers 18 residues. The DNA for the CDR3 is TGTGCCAGAAGCCCCCTGACACGGCGGGCGGGTTCAAGCTATGGCTACACCTTC. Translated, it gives CARSPLTRRAGSSYGYTF.

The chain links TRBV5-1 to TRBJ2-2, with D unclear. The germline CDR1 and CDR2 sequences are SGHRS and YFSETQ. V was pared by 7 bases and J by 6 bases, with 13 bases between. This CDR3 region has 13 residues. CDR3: CASHHPSAGELFF. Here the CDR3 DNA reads TGCGCCAGCCACCACCCGTCGGCCGGGGAGCTGTTTTTT.

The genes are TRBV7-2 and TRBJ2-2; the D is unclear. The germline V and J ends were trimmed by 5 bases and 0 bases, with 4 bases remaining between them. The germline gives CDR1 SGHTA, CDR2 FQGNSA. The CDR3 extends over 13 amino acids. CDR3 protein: CASSLSNTGELFF. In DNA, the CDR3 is TGTGCCAGCAGCCTCTCGAACACCGGGGAGCTGTTTTTT.

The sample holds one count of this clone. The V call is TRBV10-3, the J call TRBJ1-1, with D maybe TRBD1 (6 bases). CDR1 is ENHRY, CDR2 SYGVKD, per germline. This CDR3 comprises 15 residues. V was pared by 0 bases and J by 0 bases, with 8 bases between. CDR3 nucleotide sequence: TGTGCCATCAGTGAGTCAGAGGGGGTGAACACTGAAGCTTTCTTT. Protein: CAISESEGVNTEAFF.

CDR3 in amino acids: CASSDGYPTGRAFF. The CDR3 DNA sequence: TGTGCCAGCAGTGACGGGTACCCGACAGGGAGGGCTTTCTTT. J is TRBJ1-1 and V is TRBV6-4; 7 bases map to TRBD1. Per the germline V gene, CDR1 is MRHNA and CDR2 is SNTAGT. The junction had 11 bases not matched to a gene; V was cut back by 2 bases and J by 11 bases. This CDR3 spans 14 amino acids.

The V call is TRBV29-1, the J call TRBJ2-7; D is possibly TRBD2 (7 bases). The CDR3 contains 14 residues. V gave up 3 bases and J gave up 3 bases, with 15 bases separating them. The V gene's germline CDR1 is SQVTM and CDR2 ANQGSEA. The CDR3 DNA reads TGCAGCGTTGAGGGGGGGGCGTTCCTCTACGAGCAGTACTTC. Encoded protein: CSVEGGAFLYEQYF.

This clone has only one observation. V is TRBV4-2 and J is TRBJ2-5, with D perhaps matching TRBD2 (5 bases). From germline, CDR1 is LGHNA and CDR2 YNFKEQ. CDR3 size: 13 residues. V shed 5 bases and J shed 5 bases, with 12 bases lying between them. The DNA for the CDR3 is TGTGCCAGCAGCGAGCGACCGGGGGAGACCCAGTACTTC. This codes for CASSERPGETQYF.